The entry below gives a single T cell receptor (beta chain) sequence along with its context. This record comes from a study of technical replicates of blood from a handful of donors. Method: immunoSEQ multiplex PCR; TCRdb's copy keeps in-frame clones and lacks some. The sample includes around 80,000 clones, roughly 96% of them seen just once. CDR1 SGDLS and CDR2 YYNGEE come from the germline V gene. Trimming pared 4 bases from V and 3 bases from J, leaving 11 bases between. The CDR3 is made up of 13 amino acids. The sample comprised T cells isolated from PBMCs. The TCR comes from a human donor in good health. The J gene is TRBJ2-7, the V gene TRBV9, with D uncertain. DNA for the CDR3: TGTGCCAGCAGCCCGAGCGCGAACTACGAGCAGTACTTC. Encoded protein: CASSPSANYEQYF.